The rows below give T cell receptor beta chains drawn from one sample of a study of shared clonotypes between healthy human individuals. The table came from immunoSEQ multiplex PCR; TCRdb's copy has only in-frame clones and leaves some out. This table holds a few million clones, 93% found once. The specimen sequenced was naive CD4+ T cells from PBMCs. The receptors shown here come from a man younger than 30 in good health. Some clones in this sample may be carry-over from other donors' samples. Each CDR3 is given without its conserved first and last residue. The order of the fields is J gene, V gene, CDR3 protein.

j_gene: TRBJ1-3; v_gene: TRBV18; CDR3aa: ASSPPTGRSGNTIY
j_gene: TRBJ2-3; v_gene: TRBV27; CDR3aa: ASSQLAGMQY
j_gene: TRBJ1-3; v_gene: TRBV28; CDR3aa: ASSFTGNTIY
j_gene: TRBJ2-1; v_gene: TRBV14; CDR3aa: ASSQVAGSGLNEQF
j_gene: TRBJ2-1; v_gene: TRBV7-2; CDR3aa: ASSLVVTSTNEQF
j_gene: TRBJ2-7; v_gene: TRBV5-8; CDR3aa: ASSLGTHSSYEQY
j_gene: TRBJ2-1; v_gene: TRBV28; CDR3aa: ASSLGTTYSDEQF
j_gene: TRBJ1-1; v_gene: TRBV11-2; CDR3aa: ASSLRQQTVAF
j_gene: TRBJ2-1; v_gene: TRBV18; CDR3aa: ASSPRTSGNNEQF
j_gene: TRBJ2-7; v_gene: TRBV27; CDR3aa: ASSFIRGPTYVQY
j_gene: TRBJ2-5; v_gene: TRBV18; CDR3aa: ASSPGTGRRETQY
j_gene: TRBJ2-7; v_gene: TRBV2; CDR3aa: ASSVRLELEQY
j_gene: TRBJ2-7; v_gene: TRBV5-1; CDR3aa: ASSPSGETYEQY
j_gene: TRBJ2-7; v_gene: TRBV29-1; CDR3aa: SAKGQLSYEQY